This TCR beta chain derives from a study of shared clonotypes between healthy human individuals. About the research overall: The study used three CD4 naive, three CD4 memory, two CD8 naive and one CD8 memory plate per donor.

Points on this clone: Antigen unknown.

Method: immunoSEQ multiplex PCR; TCRdb's copy keeps in-frame clones and lacks some. Altogether about a million clones are present, approximately 80% being singletons, with the ten largest covering more than 0.85%. Study results and limitations: Although depth was large, rarefaction showed that sequencing of the sorted subsets was incomplete.

Trimming pared 0 bases from V and 3 bases from J, leaving 5 bases between. The germline CDR1 and CDR2 sequences are SGHRS and YFSETQ. CDR3 length: 13 amino acids. The receptor was isolated from a man between 18 and 29 years old in good health. Some clones in this sample may be carry-over from other donors' samples. The V call is TRBV5-1, the J call TRBJ2-3; D remains unclear. Sequenced sample: memory CD4+ T cells from PBMCs. Subset reported: CD45RA-negative fraction. CDR3 in amino acids: CASSLETTDTQYF. As DNA, the CDR3 is TGCGCCAGCAGCTTGGAGACAACAGATACGCAGTATTTT.